These 30 T cell receptor beta chains share one sample of origin, sequenced in a study of technical replicates of blood from a handful of donors. Here immunoSEQ multiplex PCR was the method, and the copy in TCRdb shows in-frame clones only, minus some. The sample shows tens of thousands of clones, 95% to 98% of them seen only once. The sample was T cells isolated from PBMCs. These receptors were obtained from a human donor in good health.

The chain employs TRBV9 and TRBJ2-3; D may be TRBD2 (5 bases). V was trimmed by 5 bases and J by 6 bases, leaving 22 bases between them. The CDR3 runs 16 residues. CDR1 is SGDLS and CDR2 is YYNGEE in the germline V gene. In nucleotides, the CDR3 is TGTGCCAGCAGTGAGGGCCCGGGCCTCCGCTCGGATACGCAGTATTTT. It yields the protein CASSEGPGLRSDTQYF.

The chain employs TRBV7-2 and TRBJ2-1; 10 bases agree with TRBD2. In germline, CDR1 is SGHTA, CDR2 FQGNSA. The CDR3 contains 19 residues. Losses at the gene ends were 2 bases for V and 0 bases for J; bases not matched to a gene: 10. CDR3 sequence (DNA): TGTGCCAGCAGCTTATATGGACTAGCGGTTACTAGCTCCTACAATGAGCAGTTCTTC. As protein: CASSLYGLAVTSSYNEQFF.

The V gene is TRBV11-2, the J gene TRBJ2-7; perhaps TRBD2 as D (5 bases). Deletions cut 4 bases from V and 4 bases from J, with 14 bases between. There are 14 residues in the CDR3. The germline V gene has CDR1 SGHAT and CDR2 FQNNGV. The CDR3 region has the DNA TGTGCCAGCAGCTCCGGGGATCCTCTTTACGAGCAGTACTTC. Translation: CASSSGDPLYEQYF.

The CDR3 reads CAISTGGKNEKLFF. The CDR3 coding sequence is TGTGCCATTTCGACAGGGGGCAAGAATGAAAAACTGTTTTTT. V usage is TRBV10-3 and J usage is TRBJ1-4, with 10 bases that match TRBD1. Trimming took 9 bases from V and 5 from J; bases not matched to a gene: 6. CDR3 length: 14 amino acids. Germline assignment: CDR1 ENHRY and CDR2 SYGVKD.

The chain uses TRBV6-1 and TRBJ2-1, with a tentative D call TRBD2 (5 bases). V was clipped by 3 bases and J by 6 bases, with 12 bases between them. The CDR3 loop spans 14 amino acids. CDR1 is MNHNS, CDR2 SASEGT, per germline. CDR3 sequence reads: CASSDRGLVNEQFF. DNA of the CDR3: TGTGCCAGCAGTGACCGAGGGCTAGTCAATGAGCAGTTCTTC.

The genes are TRBV7-9 and TRBJ2-5, with 8 nucleotides matching TRBD1. CDR3 length equals 17 residues. V gave up 8 bases and J gave up 4 bases; unmatched junction bases: 18. Germline CDR1 reads SEHNR; CDR2 reads FQNEAQ (reference sequence). The CDR3 sequence: CASGLRHQGALRETQYF. Here the CDR3 DNA reads TGTGCCAGCGGACTGAGACATCAGGGGGCTCTAAGAGAGACCCAGTACTTC.

The chain uses TRBV5-6 and TRBJ1-2; 10 positions match TRBD1. Trimming removed 2 bases from V and 9 bases from J; junction bases left unmatched: 4. The CDR3 runs to 13 residues. The germline V gene encodes CDR1 SGHDT and CDR2 YYEEEE. CDR3 sequence reads: CASSFLDRGRYTF. CDR3 DNA: TGTGCCAGCAGCTTTCTTGACAGGGGGCGCTACACCTTC.

The chain's CDR3 is CASSLSRTSGGREQFF. CDR3 in DNA: TGCGCCAGCAGCTTGTCCAGGACTAGTGGCGGCCGCGAGCAGTTCTTC. The chain has TRBV5-1 and TRBJ2-1; 7 bases are a match to TRBD2. V trimming: 1 base; J trimming: 10 bases; junction bases outside the gene matches: 14. The CDR3 length is 16 residues. Germline CDR1 SGHRS, CDR2 YFSETQ.

The chain joins TRBV4-2 to TRBJ2-3; a possible D gene is TRBD2 (5 bases). The CDR3 contains 16 residues. Germline V gene lookup returns CDR1 LGHNA and CDR2 YNFKEQ. V was clipped by 1 base and J by 2 bases, with 13 bases between them. The CDR3 bases are TGTGCCAGCAGCCAAGGTTTGCGGGTCCACACAGATACGCAGTATTTT. Residues: CASSQGLRVHTDTQYF.

The chain couples TRBV27 to TRBJ1-6; 7 bases agree with TRBD1. The CDR3 is 15 amino acids. Germline values: CDR1 MNHEY, CDR2 SMNVEV (reference sequence). The V and J ends lost 6 bases and 2 bases, in that order; junction bases with no gene match: 4. CDR3 DNA sequence: TGTGCCAGCAGGGAGGGGGCTACCTATAATTCACCCCTCCACTTT. It specifies CASREGATYNSPLHF.

J is TRBJ2-7 and V is TRBV10-1, with D possibly TRBD2 on 5 matching bases. CDR3 size: 13 residues. Germline V gene data show CDR1 as WNHNN and CDR2 as SYGVQD (reference sequence). The ends were cut back, 3 bases at V and 7 bases at J, with 13 bases in the middle. DNA of the CDR3: TGCGCCAGCAGTGATGGCGGGTTGCGGGAGCAGTACTTC. It is translated as CASSDGGLREQYF.

V is TRBV28 and J is TRBJ2-7; 10 bases map to TRBD2. J lost 3 bases, V lost 2 bases, and 4 bases had no gene match. The CDR3 consists of 15 residues. Germline values: CDR1 MDHEN, CDR2 SYDVKM. CDR3 loop: CASSLLAGEYYEQYF. CDR3 bases: TGTGCCAGCAGTTTACTAGCGGGAGAGTACTACGAGCAGTACTTC.

This chain connects TRBV5-1 to TRBJ2-5; 7 bases agree with TRBD2. V shed 7 bases and J 10 bases; nucleotides not matched to a gene: 22. CDR1 and CDR2 (germline): SGHRS, YFSETQ. The CDR3 runs to 16 residues. CDR3 protein: CASQNSPFRAAGDQYF. The CDR3 bases are TGCGCCAGCCAAAATTCCCCTTTTAGGGCCGCGGGGGACCAGTACTTC.

The chain joins TRBV2 to TRBJ1-1; 7 nucleotides match TRBD1. Trimming took 7 bases from V and 2 from J; bases not matched to a gene: 7. This CDR3 contains 14 residues. Germline V gene lookup returns CDR1 SNHLY and CDR2 FYNNEI. Written as DNA, the CDR3 is TGTGCCAGCACTGAGACAGGGCGCAACACTGAAGCTTTCTTT. Translated: CASTETGRNTEAFF.

This sequence joins TRBV9 and TRBJ1-5; D is possibly TRBD1 (6 bases). Trimming removed 2 bases at V and 5 bases at J, with 8 bases between. CDR3 length equals 13 residues. CDR1 is SGDLS, CDR2 YYNGEE, per germline. This chain's CDR3 is CASSVAGDQPQHF. Here the CDR3 DNA reads TGTGCCAGCAGCGTTGCAGGGGATCAGCCCCAGCATTTT. The variable domain in full, completed from reference TRBV9 and TRBJ1-5, reads DSGVTQTPKHLITATGQRVTLRCSPRSGDLSVYWYQQSLDQGLQFLIQYYNGEERAKGNILERFSAQQFPDLHSELNLSSLELGDSALYFCASSVAGDQPQHFGDGTRLSIL.

The gene calls are TRBV28 and TRBJ2-5, with D tentatively TRBD2 (5 bases). The germline gives CDR1 MDHEN, CDR2 SYDVKM. V shed 3 bases and J shed 0 bases, with 14 bases lying between them. CDR3 length: 16 residues. CDR3 region: CASSFTFTGYQETQYF. The CDR3 region has the DNA TGTGCCAGCAGTTTCACTTTTACGGGATACCAAGAGACCCAGTACTTC.

A few counts support this clone. The V gene is TRBV27, the J gene TRBJ1-4; no definite D call. The CDR3 spans 13 residues. The V and J ends lost 6 bases and 5 bases respectively, with 10 bases between them. The germline gives CDR1 MNHEY, CDR2 SMNVEV (reference sequence). CDR3 sequence: CASSLRQNEKLFF. The CDR3 nucleotides read TGTGCCAGCAGCCTGAGGCAGAATGAAAAACTGTTTTTT.

This clone was counted once. The chain carries TRBV2 and TRBJ2-5; possible D gene TRBD2, 6 bases. This CDR3 region has 16 residues. Looked up from germline, CDR1 is SNHLY and CDR2 is FYNNEI. Between the trimmed V and J ends, which lost 2 bases and 5 bases, there was a span of 18 bases. CDR3 nucleotide sequence: TGTGCCAGCAGTGAATTCCTGTGGAGGGTCGGGGAGACCCAGTACTTC. As protein: CASSEFLWRVGETQYF.

J is TRBJ2-1 and V is TRBV5-1, with 8 bases matching TRBD1. This CDR3 spans 16 amino acids. V dropped 0 bases and J dropped 1; count of bases not matched to a gene: 3. Germline-derived CDR1 and CDR2 are SGHRS and YFSETQ. Here the CDR3 DNA reads TGCGCCAGCAGCTTGGCTGGGGACAGGTCCTACAATGAGCAGTTCTTC. It translates to CASSLAGDRSYNEQFF.

This clone was detected only once. The V and J genes are TRBV9 and TRBJ2-2; D uncertain. Germline V lookup: CDR1 SGDLS, CDR2 YYNGEE. The CDR3 contains 12 residues. V gave up 3 bases and J gave up 6 bases, with 6 bases separating them. The CDR3 is CASSESPGELFF. As DNA, the CDR3 is TGTGCCAGCAGCGAGAGTCCCGGGGAGCTGTTTTTT.

This clone was found once. V gene TRBV7-6 combines with J gene TRBJ2-1, with TRBD1 matching 8 bases. The CDR3 is 15 residues long. Germline V gene sequence: CDR1 SGHVS, CDR2 FNYEAQ. V gave up 5 bases and J gave up 5 bases; unmatched junction bases: 8. This CDR3 is CASSPGQGAHNEQFF. The CDR3, as DNA: TGTGCCAGCAGCCCCGGGCAGGGGGCCCACAATGAGCAGTTCTTC. The variable domain in full, completed from reference TRBV7-6 and TRBJ2-1, reads GAGVSQSPRYKVTKRGQDVALRCDPISGHVSLYWYRQALGQGPEFLTYFNYEAQQDKSGLPNDRFSAERPEGSISTLTIQRTEQRDSAMYRCASSPGQGAHNEQFFGPGTRLTVL.

This chain joins TRBV5-1 and TRBJ2-7; the D gene is possibly TRBD1 (7 bases). V dropped 4 bases and J dropped 3 bases, with 17 bases sitting between them. The germline gives CDR1 SGHRS, CDR2 YFSETQ. CDR3 length: 15 residues. The CDR3 DNA follows: TGCGCCAGCAGCCCATCGACAGGGAGGAACTACGAGCAGTACTTC. Translation: CASSPSTGRNYEQYF.

The count of this clone is one. The CDR3 region is CASSLGSMFSYEQYF. DNA of the CDR3: TGTGCCAGCAGCTTGGGTTCCATGTTCTCCTACGAGCAGTACTTC. The chain employs TRBV5-6 and TRBJ2-7, with D unclear. CDR1 is SGHDT, CDR2 YYEEEE, per germline. The length of the CDR3 is 15 residues. V was shortened by 0 bases and J by 0 bases, with 10 bases between the two germline ends.

This sequence joins TRBV11-3 and TRBJ2-7; 9 bases match TRBD1. In germline, CDR1 is SGHNT, CDR2 YENEEA. The junction had 5 bases not matched to a gene; V was cut back by 4 bases and J by 4 bases. The CDR3 has 14 residues. This CDR3 is CASSSGTGYYEQYF. CDR3 bases: TGTGCCAGCAGCTCCGGGACAGGGTATTACGAGCAGTACTTC.

This chain joins TRBV11-2 and TRBJ1-1; TRBD1 might be the D (5 bases). Trimming took off 0 bases at V and 4 bases at J, with 12 bases between the two ends. The CDR3 contains 15 residues. Germline values: CDR1 SGHAT, CDR2 FQNNGV. The CDR3 region has the DNA TGTGCCAGCAGCTTAGATCGCCAGGGCCTCACTGAAGCTTTCTTT. Translated: CASSLDRQGLTEAFF.

The V call is TRBV11-3, the J call TRBJ2-5; TRBD2 aligns across 12 bases. The CDR3 covers 17 residues. The V and J ends lost 5 bases and 5 bases, in that order; junction bases with no gene match: 12. Per germline, CDR1 SGHNT and CDR2 YENEEA. CDR3 region: CASSPGLAGAGRETQYF. CDR3 bases: TGTGCCAGCAGCCCGGGACTAGCGGGTGCTGGTAGGGAGACCCAGTACTTC.

The V gene is TRBV15, the J gene TRBJ2-1; possibly TRBD2 for D (5 bases). Trimming removed 2 bases at V and 6 bases at J, with 14 bases between. Germline values: CDR1 LNHNV, CDR2 YYDKDF (reference sequence). This CDR3 has 15 amino acids. In DNA, the CDR3 is TGTGCCACCAGCAGAAGCGGCTCGGCCCTCAATGAGCAGTTCTTC. This encodes CATSRSGSALNEQFF.

This chain uses TRBV19 with TRBJ1-2; D is possibly TRBD1 (5 bases). CDR3 length: 13 amino acids. The germline V and J ends were trimmed by 5 bases and 1 base, with 8 bases remaining between them. Germline CDR1 is LNHDA and CDR2 is SQIVND (reference sequence). The CDR3 nucleotides are TGTGCCAGTAGTTTGACAGTTAACTATGGCTACACCTTC. Residues: CASSLTVNYGYTF.

The chain carries TRBV9 and TRBJ1-1; D is possibly TRBD1 (6 bases). Trimming left V 3 bases short and J 1 base short, with 16 bases between. The germline gives CDR1 SGDLS, CDR2 YYNGEE. The CDR3 totals 16 residues. The CDR3 coding sequence is TGTGCCAGCAGCGCGCCGAACCAGGGGACGAACACTGAAGCTTTCTTT. Its protein is CASSAPNQGTNTEAFF.

The chain uses TRBV13 and TRBJ1-2; tentatively, D is TRBD1 (6 bases). CDR3 length: 13 residues. Trimming took 2 bases from V and 6 from J, leaving 10 bases between them. The V gene's germline CDR1 is PRHDT and CDR2 FYEKMQ (reference sequence). CDR3 residues: CASSLWGRDGYTF. In DNA, the CDR3 is TGTGCCAGCAGCTTATGGGGGCGGGATGGCTACACCTTC. The variable domain in full, with the rest retrieved from reference TRBV13 and TRBJ1-2, is AAGVIQSPRHLIKEKRETATLKCYPIPRHDTVYWYQQGPGQDPQFLISFYEKMQSDKGSIPDRFSAQQFSDYHSELNMSSLELGDSALYFCASSLWGRDGYTFGSGTRLTVV.